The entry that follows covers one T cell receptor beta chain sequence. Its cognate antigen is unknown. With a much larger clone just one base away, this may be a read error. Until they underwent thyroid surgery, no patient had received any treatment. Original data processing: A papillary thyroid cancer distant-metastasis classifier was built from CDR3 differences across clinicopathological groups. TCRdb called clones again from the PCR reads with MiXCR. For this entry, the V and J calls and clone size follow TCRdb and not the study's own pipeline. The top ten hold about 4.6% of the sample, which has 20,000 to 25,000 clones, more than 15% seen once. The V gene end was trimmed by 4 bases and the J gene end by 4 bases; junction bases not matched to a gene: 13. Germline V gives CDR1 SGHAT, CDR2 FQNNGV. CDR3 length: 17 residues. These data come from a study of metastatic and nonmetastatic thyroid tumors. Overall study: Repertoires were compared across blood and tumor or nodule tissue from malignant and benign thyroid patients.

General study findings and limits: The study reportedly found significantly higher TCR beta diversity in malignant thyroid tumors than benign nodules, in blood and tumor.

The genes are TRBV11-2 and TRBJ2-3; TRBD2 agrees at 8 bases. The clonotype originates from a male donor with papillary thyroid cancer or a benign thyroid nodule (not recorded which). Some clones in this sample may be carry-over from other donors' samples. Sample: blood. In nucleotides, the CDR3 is TGTGCCAGCAGCTCCGGGACTAGAGGGAGGATCTCAGATACGCAGTATTTT. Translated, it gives CASSSGTRGRISDTQYF. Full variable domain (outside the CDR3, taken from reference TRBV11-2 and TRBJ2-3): EAGVAQSPRYKIIEKRQSVAFWCNPISGHATLYWYQQILGQGPKLLIQFQNNGVVDDSQLPKDRFSAERLKGVDSTLKIQPAKLEDSAVYLCASSSGTRGRISDTQYFGPGTRLTVL.